This T cell receptor beta chain stems from a study of blood T cell repertoires in COVID-19. Study-level background: Samples of COVID-19 (acute and convalescent) were obtained from the United States, Italy and Spain. T cells, B-cell-depleted T cells, or PBMCs supplied cDNA or gDNA.

A Seattle source enrolled patients during active infection and followed them longitudinally. This CDR3 is built from 14 residues. Germline CDR1 is LGHDT and CDR2 is YNNKEL (reference sequence). Trimming cost V 6 bases and J 2 bases; bases outside gene matches: 5. Under the authors' procedure: Reference gene primer amplification in the assay estimated nucleated cell counts. This table comes from immunoSEQ multiplex PCR, and its TCRdb copy is limited to in-frame clones, with some not included. That table is the source of V, J and clone size, and D and trimming were worked out from the DNA. The data show roughly 340,000 clones, around 89% seen once.

The chain couples TRBV3-1 (or the pseudogene TRBV3-2) to TRBJ2-7; 9 positions agree with TRBD1. The clonotype was recovered from a woman under 40 with COVID-19, enrolled during active disease. Specimen: peripheral blood. CDR3 sequence (DNA): TGTGCCAGCAGGCCCGGGACAGGGACCTACGAGCAGTACTTC. Residues: CASRPGTGTYEQYF.